This TCR beta chain was captured by sequencing in a study of human T cells and chemical hapten exposure. Overall study: Slight differences in pooled library volume were the main source of varying TCR yields across samples. Study conclusions and caveats: Alopecia affecting every donor means their immune response may not match healthy people's. DPC sensitization left the count of TCRs above 1 in 1000 unchanged.

Stated time point: pre-sensitization, week 0. Treatment reported: therapeutic diphenylcyclopropenone sensitization with weekly scalp DPC. The V end was cut by 2 bases, the J end by 1 base, with 9 bases between. Germline CDR1 and CDR2: GTSNPN and SVGIG (reference sequence). The length of the CDR3 is 14 residues. Each CDR3 protein is one row after TCRdb ran MiXCR on the RACE reads. This table holds tens of thousands of distinct CDR3 sequences, about a tenth found once. This clonotype was detected only a few times. The antigen is unknown. V usage is TRBV30 and J usage is TRBJ1-5; D not certain. The specimen comprised whole blood, sampled in connection with sensitization to the hapten diphenylcyclopropenone (DPC). The clonotype originates from a woman aged 50 to 65 with alopecia areata. Some clones in this sample may be carry-over from other donors' samples. The CDR3 region has the DNA TGTGCCTGGAGTAGCATGTGGAGCAATCAGCCCCAGCATTTT. Protein product: CAWSSMWSNQPQHF.